This TCR beta chain comes out of a study of post-analysis software for immune sequencing data. Whole-study findings and limits: F measure showed strong co-clustering of same-batch samples. Patients carried four or five TRBV segments more frequently than controls did, and TRBV5-6, TRBV5-1 and TRBV20-1 were among them. The study found significantly lower normalized Chao1 diversity in multiple sclerosis patients than in controls.

Unique-molecular-identifier-tagged TCR beta cDNA libraries were used. TCRdb re-called the PCR reads with MiXCR, one entry per CDR3 protein. The sample carries more than 450,000 distinct CDR3 sequences, roughly 47% recorded once. The table lists this clonotype with a few counts. Its cognate antigen is unknown. The CDR3 length is 14 residues. V was cut by 0 bases and J by 8 bases, with 10 bases left in between. The germline V gene has CDR1 MNHEY and CDR2 SVGAGI. What was sequenced was blood. The genes are TRBV6-5 and TRBJ1-4; D is undetermined. The source is a girl aged 5-17 years with multiple sclerosis. As DNA, the CDR3 is TGTGCCAGCAGTTACTCGACCCAAGGGGAAAAACTGTTTTTT. Amino acid sequence: CASSYSTQGEKLFF.